This TCR beta chain was captured in a study of blood T cell repertoires in COVID-19. Background on the study: COVID-19 samples, acute and convalescent, were from the United States, Italy and Spain. Sample material is recorded as cDNA or gDNA derived from T cells, B-cell-depleted T cells, or PBMCs.

CDR3 length: 14 amino acids. V lost 7 bases and J lost 0, with 12 bases in between. Germline loops: CDR1 MNHEY, CDR2 SVGAGI. Per the original methods: Amplification with reference gene primers provided the estimates of nucleated cell counts. Assay: immunoSEQ multiplex PCR; the TCRdb copy retains only in-frame clones and omits some. For V, J and clone size, that table is used; D and trimming come from the DNA. The sample lists about 160,000 clones, about four fifths occurring once. Comment on this clone: The identical CDR3 is also encoded by other nucleotide sequences in the sample.

The chain uses TRBV6-5 and TRBJ1-1; tentative D call: TRBD1 (5 bases). The sequence came from a man in his sixties with active or convalescent COVID-19. Input material: peripheral blood. CDR3 amino acids: CASIKRGMNTEAFF. The CDR3 DNA follows: TGTGCCAGCATTAAAAGGGGAATGAACACTGAAGCTTTCTTT.